This T cell receptor (beta chain) was sequenced for a study of T-cell memory formation after mild COVID-19 (dated by TCRdb to about 2021). General notes on the study: TCR sequence clusters from the two donors were largely donor specific. In a couple of donors, T-cell clones that expanded and contracted after mild COVID-19 were followed by sequencing TCRalpha and TCRbeta repertoires longitudinally. The cohort comprised two young, previously healthy adult volunteers, one female and one male. The full study reports these points: Whether the second-wave clones peaking on day 37 were SARS-CoV-2 specific was not confirmed. Clones that contracted from day 15 to 85 showed balanced CD4/CD8 phenotypes, whereas a second wave of clones that expanded from day 15 to 37 leaned towards CD4+. Only a couple of mild cases were covered by the study, and larger cohorts that include severe cases with pre-infection samples were considered necessary. Contracting CD4+ clones turned up mainly in the CM and EM memory subsets, whereas EMRA was where CD8+ clones were enriched. Some responding clones were detected in pre-infection memory, which suggested that pre-existing cross-reactive memory T cells had joined the SARS-CoV-2 response.

Sequencing relied on an Illumina NovaSeq 6000. Using 5'RACE with constant-segment primers, TCRalpha and TCRbeta cDNA libraries were constructed, with sample barcodes and unique molecular identifiers added in the process. RNA was extracted from every sample with Trizol reagent. Library amplification was performed in two PCR steps, and a second sample barcode and Illumina TruSeq adapters were introduced in the second step. Libraries were sequenced on an Illumina NovaSeq with 2 x 150 bp paired-end reads. The authors processed their data as follows. With migec v1.2.7, reads were demultiplexed and then collapsed into UMI-guided consensus sequences. Using mixcr v2.1.11, the UMI consensuses were aligned to TRA and TRB V and J templates and assembled into clonotypes. A clonotype was counted as expanded or contracted only when both edgeR and NoisET called the clonotype significant, with the noise models trained on biological replicates. For edgeR calls, a false discovery rate-adjusted p below 0.01 and a log2 fold-change threshold of 1 were applied. As an exploratory analysis of dynamics, max-normalized trajectories of the 1000 most abundant clonotypes were examined by PCA with hierarchical clustering. The CD4 or CD8 phenotype of responding clones was assigned using the separately sequenced CD4+ and CD8+ repertoires. TCRdb itself trimmed the public reads at Q25 with fastp, ran MiXCR and retained productive beta chains. Rows are unified per CDR3 protein, each entry keeping the most common DNA and genes. The V and J calls come from TCRdb's annotation, not from the publication. In this sample the table shows about 110,000 distinct CDR3 sequences, roughly an eighth of which occur a single time. Around 30% of the sample is taken by the ten largest.

This clonotype was seen a few times. Its antigen is unknown. Base qualities are missing; no much larger clone stands one base away. The CDR3 goes from the cysteine to the phenylalanine over 14 residues. Here the CDR3 DNA is all that survives: 42 bases in frame from base 1. CDR1 and CDR2 are read off the germline V gene as SGHVS and FNYEAQ. V is reduced by 4 bases and J by 2 bases, leaving a spacing of 9 bases between them. PBMCs were isolated by Ficoll-Paque density gradient centrifugation. The clonotype was recovered from an adult woman who had mild COVID-19 (a few samples of this study predate the infection). The sample titles of this study are shuffled in the database, so cell type and time point are left out; the donor was told from shared clones. The chain is made from TRBV7-6 and TRBJ2-1; the D gene is unclear. The sample taken for sequencing was PBMCs or a T cell subset sorted from them (not recorded which). CDR3 sequence: CASSSLGTYNEQFF. The DNA sequence is TGTGCCAGCAGCTCCCTAGGAACCTACAATGAGCAGTTCTTC.